This entry is about one T cell receptor beta chain. Seattle's cohort entered during active infection and was followed longitudinally. This entry is derived from a study of blood T cell repertoires in COVID-19. The data were produced by immunoSEQ multiplex PCR, yet TCRdb's version contains in-frame clones alone and is incomplete. This sample has 55,000 or so clones; 80% to 90% occur once, and the top ten carry 3.6%. V lost 2 bases and J 5 bases, leaving 13 bases between the germline ends. Germline assignment: CDR1 SGHRS and CDR2 YFSETQ. The CDR3 contains 14 residues. V is TRBV5-1 and J is TRBJ2-5; D remains ambiguous. Sequenced material: peripheral blood. This TCR was sampled from a man in his forties or fifties with COVID-19, enrolled during active disease. The CDR3 nucleotides are TGCGCCAGCAGCTTTGGTAGAGGAGTGGAGACCCAGTACTTC. Residues: CASSFGRGVETQYF. The entire variable domain, with the rest obtained from reference TRBV5-1 and TRBJ2-5, is as follows: KAGVTQTPRYLIKTRGQQVTLSCSPISGHRSVSWYQQTPGQGLQFLFEYFSETQRNKGNFPGRFSGRQFSNSRSEMNVSTLELGDSALYLCASSFGRGVETQYFGPGTRLLVL.